The entry below describes one T cell receptor (beta chain). Its antigen remains unidentified. The sample is drawn from a study of T cell responses to AZD1222 COVID-19 vaccine. General observations from the study: It should be noted that donors were predominantly white British and more often female, and clonal diversity was possibly underestimated. Researchers report vaccine-associated CD4 TCRs spanning spike, with dominance at 160-218 and 743-854.

Measured with immunoSEQ multiplex PCR; TCRdb has only the in-frame clones, and not every one. The sample has approximately 94,000 clones; approximately 89% are singletons. CDR1 and CDR2 from the germline V gene are SGDLS and YYNGEE. The CDR3 is 13 residues long. Trimming left V 0 bases short and J 5 bases short, with 5 bases between. The source is an adult in good health. The input for sequencing was peripheral blood, taken on day 0 of MenACWY control vaccination. This rearrangement joins TRBV9 to TRBJ2-2; no reliable D call. CDR3 sequence (DNA): TGTGCCAGCAGCGTAGAGTGGACCGGGGAGCTGTTTTTT. This sequence encodes CASSVEWTGELFF. Complete variable domain (other parts from reference TRBV9 and TRBJ2-2): DSGVTQTPKHLITATGQRVTLRCSPRSGDLSVYWYQQSLDQGLQFLIQYYNGEERAKGNILERFSAQQFPDLHSELNLSSLELGDSALYFCASSVEWTGELFFGEGSRLTVL.